Reported below is one TCR beta chain. These data belong to a study of blood T cell repertoires in COVID-19. About the study: Acute and convalescent COVID-19 samples came from the United States, Italy and Spain. T cells, B-cell-depleted T cells, or PBMCs supplied cDNA or gDNA.

The CDR3 runs 12 residues. CDR1 and CDR2 (germline): MNHNS, SASEGT. J gave up 4 bases and V 7 bases, and 2 bases lay outside the gene matches. The data were produced by immunoSEQ multiplex PCR, yet TCRdb's version contains in-frame clones alone and is incomplete. Seen here are over 40,000 clones, roughly 88% observed once, and the top ten hold 2.5% to 3%. The clonotype originates from a man at least 80 years old with acute or convalescent COVID-19. The sequenced sample was peripheral blood. The chain links TRBV6-1 to TRBJ1-1; 8 nucleotides align to TRBD1. As DNA, the CDR3 is TGTGCCAGCAACACAGGGGGCACTGAAGCTTTCTTT. Translated, it gives CASNTGGTEAFF.